Listed below are T cell receptor beta chains from one sample, sequenced in a study of blood T cell repertoires in COVID-19. Here immunoSEQ multiplex PCR was the method, and the copy in TCRdb shows in-frame clones only, minus some. The sample lists just under 75,000 clones, 80% to 85% occurring once. Specimen: peripheral blood. These receptors all stem from a man at least 80 years old with active or convalescent COVID-19. Each CDR3 is given without its conserved first and last residue. The order of the fields is CDR3 length, V gene, J gene, CDR3 protein.

CDR3 length: 13; V gene: TRBV19; J gene: TRBJ1-5; CDR3 protein: ASSITGPRSQPQH
CDR3 length: 13; V gene: TRBV15; J gene: TRBJ2-7; CDR3 protein: ATSSQSGTGYEQY
CDR3 length: 13; V gene: TRBV19; J gene: TRBJ2-4; CDR3 protein: ASRTSETGRDIQY
CDR3 length: 16; V gene: TRBV3-1/TRBV3-2; J gene: TRBJ1-5; CDR3 protein: ASSQDHRAARSNQPQH
CDR3 length: 13; V gene: TRBV5-1; J gene: TRBJ2-5; CDR3 protein: ASSLGSRVPETQY
CDR3 length: 14; V gene: TRBV19; J gene: TRBJ2-6; CDR3 protein: ASSIGGRAGANVLT
CDR3 length: 13; V gene: TRBV18; J gene: TRBJ2-7; CDR3 protein: ASSPYRQTPFEQY
CDR3 length: 14; V gene: TRBV7-9; J gene: TRBJ2-3; CDR3 protein: ASSLVRASGADTQY
CDR3 length: 13; V gene: TRBV3-1/TRBV3-2; J gene: TRBJ1-1; CDR3 protein: ASSLRGTGNTEAF
CDR3 length: 13; V gene: TRBV7-2; J gene: TRBJ2-3; CDR3 protein: ASRPGGGGTDTQY
CDR3 length: 12; V gene: TRBV6-2/TRBV6-3; J gene: TRBJ2-2; CDR3 protein: ASSYGLAGGELF
CDR3 length: 13; V gene: TRBV11-2; J gene: TRBJ2-7; CDR3 protein: ASRLAGTRNYEQY
CDR3 length: 14; V gene: TRBV18; J gene: TRBJ1-3; CDR3 protein: ASSPKQGNTGNTIY
CDR3 length: 14; V gene: TRBV4-1; J gene: TRBJ1-1; CDR3 protein: ASSRRPTGVDTEAF
CDR3 length: 14; V gene: TRBV6-2/TRBV6-3; J gene: TRBJ2-5; CDR3 protein: ASSSLGPGIRVTQY
CDR3 length: 14; V gene: TRBV15; J gene: TRBJ2-3; CDR3 protein: ATSRDLGLSTDTQY
CDR3 length: 13; V gene: TRBV19; J gene: TRBJ1-6; CDR3 protein: ARTPDRVTYSPLH
CDR3 length: 13; V gene: TRBV5-6; J gene: TRBJ2-1; CDR3 protein: ASSLLGQSDNEQF
CDR3 length: 11; V gene: TRBV3-1/TRBV3-2; J gene: TRBJ1-2; CDR3 protein: ASSPDRVYGYT
CDR3 length: 10; V gene: TRBV7-9; J gene: TRBJ2-1; CDR3 protein: ASGSGVNEQF